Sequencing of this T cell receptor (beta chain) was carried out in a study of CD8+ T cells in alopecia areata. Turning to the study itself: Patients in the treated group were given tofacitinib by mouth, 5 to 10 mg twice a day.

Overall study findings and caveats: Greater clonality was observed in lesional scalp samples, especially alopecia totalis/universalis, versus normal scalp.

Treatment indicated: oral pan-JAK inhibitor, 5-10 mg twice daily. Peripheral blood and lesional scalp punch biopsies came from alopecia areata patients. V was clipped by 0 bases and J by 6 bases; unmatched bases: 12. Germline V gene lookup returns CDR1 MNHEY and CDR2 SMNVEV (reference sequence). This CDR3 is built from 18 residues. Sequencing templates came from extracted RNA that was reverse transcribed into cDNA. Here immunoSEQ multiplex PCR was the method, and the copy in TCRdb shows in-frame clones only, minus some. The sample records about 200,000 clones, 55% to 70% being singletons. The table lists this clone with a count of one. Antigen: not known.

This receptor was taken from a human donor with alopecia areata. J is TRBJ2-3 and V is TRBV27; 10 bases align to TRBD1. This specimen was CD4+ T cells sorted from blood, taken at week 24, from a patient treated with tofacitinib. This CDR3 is CASSLSRRQGATADTQYF. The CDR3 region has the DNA TGTGCCAGCAGTTTATCGCGAAGACAGGGGGCGACCGCCGATACGCAGTATTTT.